The clone carrying this TCR beta chain was recorded at least ten times. These data come from a study of Graves' ophthalmopathy and Graves' hyperthyroidism. Germline assignment: CDR1 SGHKS and CDR2 YYEKEE (reference sequence). CDR3 length: 16 amino acids. J was trimmed by 3 bases and V by 1 base; bases with no gene match: 8. Transcripts of RNA were the source for amplifying TCR beta CDR3 regions. HTBI primers served in a first-round RT-PCR, which a second-round multiplex PCR followed. TCRdb re-analysed the multiplex PCR reads in MiXCR, keeping a single row per CDR3 protein. The table includes about 210,000 distinct CDR3 sequences, 25% to 30% detected once.

This chain connects TRBV5-5 to TRBJ2-7; 9 positions match TRBD2. The sequenced sample consisted of peripheral blood. The clonotype comes from a man in his forties or fifties with Graves' ophthalmopathy. The CDR3 protein is CASSLSASGTGYEQYF. CDR3 DNA: TGTGCCAGCAGCTTGTCGGCTAGCGGGACCGGCTACGAGCAGTACTTC.